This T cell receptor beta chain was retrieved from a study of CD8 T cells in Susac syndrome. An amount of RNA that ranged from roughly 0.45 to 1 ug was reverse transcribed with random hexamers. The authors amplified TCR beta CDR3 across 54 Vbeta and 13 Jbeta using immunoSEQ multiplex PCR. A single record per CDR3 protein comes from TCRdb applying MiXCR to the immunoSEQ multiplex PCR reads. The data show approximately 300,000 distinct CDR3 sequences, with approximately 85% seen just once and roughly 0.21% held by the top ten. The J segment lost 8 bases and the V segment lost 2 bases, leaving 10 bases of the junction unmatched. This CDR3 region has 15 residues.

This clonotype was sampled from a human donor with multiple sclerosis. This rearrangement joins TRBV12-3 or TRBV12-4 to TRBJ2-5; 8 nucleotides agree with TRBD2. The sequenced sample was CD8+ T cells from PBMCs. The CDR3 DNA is TGTGCCAGCAGTTTATCTCCGAGCGGGAGTAGCACCCAGTACTTC. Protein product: CASSLSPSGSSTQYF.